One T cell receptor beta chain is described in this entry. These data belong to a study of blood T cells in healthy people across ages. This CDR3 contains 15 residues. V lost 0 bases and J lost 3, with 12 bases in between. Germline lookup yields CDR1 MNHNS and CDR2 SASEGT. The use of a sample-barcoded 5' primer and a J-beta primer mix characterized a second PCR of about 6 to 11 cycles. Each CDR3 protein is one row after TCRdb ran MiXCR on the 5' RACE reads. The sample shows fewer than 1.5 million distinct CDR3 sequences, roughly 45% of them seen only once. The source of this sequence is a woman under 30 in good health. Sequenced input: blood. V is TRBV6-1 and J is TRBJ2-7, with a weak D call TRBD1 (5 bases). CDR3 bases: TGTGCCAGCAGTGAAGCAACAGGTCCTTTCTACGAGCAGTACTTC. Its protein product is CASSEATGPFYEQYF.